This is a list of T cell receptor beta chains from one sample in a study of blood T cell repertoires in COVID-19. Sequencing was performed with immunoSEQ multiplex PCR; in TCRdb, only in-frame clones are kept and a portion is missing. The table includes approximately 220,000 clones, 80% to 90% detected once. The sample was PBMCs or T cells enriched from blood (not recorded which). These receptors were obtained from a woman younger than 45 who had been exposed to COVID-19. Both conserved end residues are trimmed from each CDR3. Clone size is given for some rows only: seen once, a few or many times, or a class if the clone is expanded.

>16|NA|TRBV7-6|TRBJ2-1
ASSFRPGGTDLYNEQF
>17|few|TRBV5-1|TRBJ1-3
ASSLGTGGSLSSGNTIY
>11|NA|TRBV5-6|TRBJ2-7
ASSPSSGIPQY
>12|NA|TRBV27|TRBJ1-1
ASSPTVGNTEAF
>13|NA|TRBV2|TRBJ2-3
ASSMWTGSTDTQY
>13|NA|TRBV24-1|TRBJ1-5
ATSDTGQGHQPQH
>13|NA|TRBV21-1|TRBJ1-3
ASPSGGPSGNTIY
>12|NA|TRBV9|TRBJ1-2
ASSGGEDHYGYT
>11|NA|TRBV14|TRBJ1-1
ASSQGEGTEAF
>13|NA|TRBV11-2|TRBJ1-5
ASSLGTGGNQPQH
>13|NA|TRBV6-5|TRBJ1-2
ASSLTGRGNYGYT
>14|NA|TRBV5-6|TRBJ1-2
ASSSFSGTGGNGYT
>13|NA|TRBV4-2|TRBJ1-3
ASSPATVSGNTIY
>16|NA|TRBV2|TRBJ1-3
ASSETGGGQGAGNTIY
>11|NA|TRBV7-8|TRBJ2-7
ASSFAGGYEQY
>12|NA|TRBV27|TRBJ1-2
ASRRDSRNYGYT
>12|NA|TRBV2|TRBJ1-1
ASRLQGRNTEAF
>12|few|TRBV2|TRBJ2-7
ASSEGLAGHEQY
>10|NA|TRBV6-5|TRBJ1-1
AALGQGTEAF
>11|NA|TRBV24-1|TRBJ2-7
ATSDLDRREQY
>12|NA|TRBV29-1|TRBJ1-1
SVGGGLLNTEAF
>13|NA|TRBV3-1/TRBV3-2|TRBJ1-1
ASSPPGQGALGAF
>14|NA|TRBV3-1/TRBV3-2|TRBJ2-5
ASSWGGATPQETQY
>12|NA|TRBV3-1/TRBV3-2|TRBJ1-4
ASSATGWGEKLF
>12|once|TRBV19|TRBJ1-1
ASIRGTKDTEAF
>9|NA|TRBV30|TRBJ2-1
AWRGGGEQF
>14|NA|TRBV10-2|TRBJ1-1
ASRGASTGQGTEAF
>14|NA|TRBV13|TRBJ1-2
ASSLSDSSGNYGYT
>13|NA|TRBV19|TRBJ1-1
ASTSPGLGRTEAF
>15|NA|TRBV7-9|TRBJ1-1
ASSPEPGTGANTEAF
>15|NA|TRBV7-3|TRBJ2-1
ASSPGLAGGPYNEQF
>13|NA|TRBV24-1|TRBJ1-5
ATSDRQGPDQPQH
>14|NA|TRBV6-5|TRBJ1-2
ASSYSEPGQGYGYT
>12|NA|TRBV27|TRBJ2-7
ASSLTRAPGEQY
>13|NA|TRBV11-2|TRBJ2-1
ASSRGTSGGDYRF
>13|NA|TRBV19|TRBJ2-3
ASSISLAGTDTQY
>16|NA|TRBV5-8|TRBJ1-5
ASSPGTGGDLRNQPQH
>14|NA|TRBV5-4|TRBJ2-3
ASSLGASVSTDTQY
>11|once|TRBV2|TRBJ1-2
ASSESGVYGYT
>15|NA|TRBV5-4|TRBJ2-5
ASRRELTGQPQETQY
>13|NA|TRBV20-1|TRBJ1-6
SASRRSSYNSPLH
>11|NA|TRBV10-3|TRBJ1-4
AISGQGQEKLF
>11|once|TRBV12-3/TRBV12-4|TRBJ1-3
AGQGGWANTIY
>11|NA|TRBV2|TRBJ2-7
ASTLQGTGEQY
>13|NA|TRBV2|TRBJ1-3
ASSEEVTGGHTIY
>11|NA|TRBV3-1/TRBV3-2|TRBJ2-7
ASSHGTAYEQY
>13|NA|TRBV5-4|TRBJ1-1
ASSLGAGFDTEAF
>13|once|TRBV4-2|TRBJ1-4
ASSPDTGGDEKLF
>14|NA|TRBV27|TRBJ2-1
ASSRPGQSSYNEQF
>11|NA|TRBV9|TRBJ2-7
ASSVEQGREQY
>12|NA|TRBV3-1/TRBV3-2|TRBJ2-7
ASSPEGGADEQY
>15|once|TRBV28|TRBJ1-1
ASTTSGRGRFQTEAF
>12|once|TRBV3-1/TRBV3-2|TRBJ2-7
ASSHAGGPYEQY